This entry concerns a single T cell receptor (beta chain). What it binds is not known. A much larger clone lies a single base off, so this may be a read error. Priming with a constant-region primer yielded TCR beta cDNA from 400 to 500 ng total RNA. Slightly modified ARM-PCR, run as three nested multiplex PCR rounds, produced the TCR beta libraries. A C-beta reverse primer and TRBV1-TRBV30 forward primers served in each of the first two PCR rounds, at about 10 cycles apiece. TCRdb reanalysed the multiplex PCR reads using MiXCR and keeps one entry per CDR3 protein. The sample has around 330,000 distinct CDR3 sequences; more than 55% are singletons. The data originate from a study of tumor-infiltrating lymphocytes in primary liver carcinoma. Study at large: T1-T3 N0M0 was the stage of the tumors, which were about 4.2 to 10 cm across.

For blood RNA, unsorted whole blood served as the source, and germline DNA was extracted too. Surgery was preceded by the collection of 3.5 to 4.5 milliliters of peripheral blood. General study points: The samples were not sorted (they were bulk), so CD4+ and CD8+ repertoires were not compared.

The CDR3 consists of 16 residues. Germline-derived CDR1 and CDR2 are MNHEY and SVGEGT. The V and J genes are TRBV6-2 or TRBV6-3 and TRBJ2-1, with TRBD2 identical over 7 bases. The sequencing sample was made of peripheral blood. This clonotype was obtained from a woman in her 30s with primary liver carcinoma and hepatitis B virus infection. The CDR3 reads CVSRASGARGHNEQFF. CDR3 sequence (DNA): TGTGTCAGCAGGGCTAGCGGAGCGAGGGGCCACAATGAGCAGTTCTTC.